This T cell receptor (beta chain) emerged from a study of T cell repertoires in cytomegalovirus infection. At the level of the study: Public TCR beta signatures provided an indication of both CMV infection and a matching HLA type.

MiXCR, applied by TCRdb to the reads, yields one record per CDR3 protein. The sample includes roughly 230,000 distinct CDR3 sequences, over 15% seen only once; the top ten take approximately 51%. The CDR3 covers 15 residues. Germline V lookup: CDR1 SEHNR, CDR2 FQNEAQ (reference sequence). V was clipped by 4 bases and J by 5 bases, with 17 bases between them. This clonotype showed up just a few times. This receptor was taken from a human donor in good health (CMV status not recorded). Some clones in this sample may be carry-over from other donors' samples. The sequenced material came from CD8+ T cells from PBMCs. The rearrangement links TRBV7-9 to TRBJ1-2, with D perhaps matching TRBD1 (5 bases). The CDR3 spells CASSYRSGPWYGYTF. CDR3 sequence (DNA): TGTGCCAGCAGCTACAGGTCCGGTCCTTGGTATGGCTACACCTTC.